Listed here are 13 T cell receptor beta chains from one sample, sequenced in a study of OX40 agonist ivuxolimab in advanced cancers. The table came from immunoSEQ multiplex PCR; TCRdb's copy has only in-frame clones and leaves some out. The data hold more than 75,000 clones, with approximately 86% observed a single time. The sequencing here drew on CD4+ or CD8+ T cells sorted from blood, taken in a trial of the OX40 agonist ivuxolimab. Receptors were obtained from an adult with an advanced solid tumor such as melanoma, head and neck, liver or kidney cancer.

V and J are TRBV6-1 and TRBJ2-7; TRBD1 matches 9 bases. Germline loops: CDR1 MNHNS, CDR2 SASEGT. V shed 1 base and J 6 bases; nucleotides not matched to a gene: 7. This CDR3 has 15 residues. The CDR3 region has the DNA TGTGCCAGCAGTGAAGTGGGACAGGGCGTGGCCGAGCAGTACTTC. As protein: CASSEVGQGVAEQYF.

This sequence joins TRBV28 and TRBJ1-2; D unresolved. CDR1 and CDR2 (germline): MDHEN, SYDVKM. Between the trimmed V and J ends, which lost 8 bases and 5 bases, there was a span of 12 bases. The CDR3 loop spans 12 amino acids. This CDR3 is CASESGNYGYTF. The CDR3 nucleotides read TGTGCCAGCGAATCCGGAAATTATGGCTACACCTTC.

The V call is TRBV7-9, the J call TRBJ2-1, with TRBD2 matching over 8 bases. V was clipped by 5 bases and J by 6 bases; unmatched bases: 0. Germline lookup yields CDR1 SEHNR and CDR2 FQNEAQ (reference sequence). The CDR3 extends over 12 amino acids. The DNA for the CDR3 is TGTGCCAGCAGCCGGGGGGGCAATGAGCAGTTCTTC. This sequence encodes CASSRGGNEQFF.

The chain recombines TRBV6-5 with TRBJ2-2, with unresolved D. This CDR3 spans 13 amino acids. Germline V gene lookup returns CDR1 MNHEY and CDR2 SVGAGI. V shed 5 bases and J shed 6 bases, with 10 bases lying between them. In DNA, the CDR3 is TGTGCCAGCAGTCCGGGCCGGCCCGGGGAGCTGTTTTTT. Amino acids: CASSPGRPGELFF.

The V and J genes are TRBV30 and TRBJ1-2, with a tentative D call TRBD1 (5 bases). In germline, CDR1 is GTSNPN, CDR2 SVGIG (reference sequence). Between the trimmed V and J ends, which lost 1 base and 5 bases, there was a span of 17 bases. The CDR3 contains 15 residues. In nucleotides, the CDR3 is TGTGCCTGGAGTGGCAGGGCCCAGAGTCTGTATGGCTACACCTTC. Encoded protein: CAWSGRAQSLYGYTF.

This chain links TRBV19 with TRBJ2-5; either TRBD1 or TRBD2 may fit D (5 bases each). There are 15 residues in the CDR3. Germline V gene sequence: CDR1 LNHDA, CDR2 SQIVND (reference sequence). V shed 5 bases and J shed 2 bases, with 15 bases lying between them. As DNA, the CDR3 is TGTGCCAGTAGTGCTTTCGGGGCTTCGCAAGAGACCCAGTACTTC. It codes for CASSAFGASQETQYF.

The V call is TRBV6-5, the J call TRBJ2-5; 7 positions agree with TRBD1. Trimming at V came to 6 bases and at J to 2 bases, leaving 6 bases not matched to a gene. This CDR3 contains 14 residues. The germline V gene encodes CDR1 MNHEY and CDR2 SVGAGI. CDR3 bases: TGTGCCAGCAGCATTGGACAGGCGCAAGAGACCCAGTACTTC. Protein: CASSIGQAQETQYF.

V gene TRBV18 combines with J gene TRBJ2-1, with 8 positions matching TRBD2. Trimming removed 6 bases from V and 1 base from J; junction bases left unmatched: 8. Germline V gene data show CDR1 as KGHSH and CDR2 as LQKENI. The CDR3 is 16 amino acids. The CDR3 region has the DNA TGTGCCAGCTCTCCAATAGCGGGGCCATCCTACAATGAGCAGTTCTTC. This sequence encodes CASSPIAGPSYNEQFF. Combining the CDR3 with reference TRBV18 and TRBJ2-1 gives the whole variable domain NAGVMQNPRHLVRRRGQEARLRCSPMKGHSHVYWYRQLPEEGLKFMVYLQKENIIDESGMPKERFSAEFPKEGPSILRIQQVVRGDSAAYFCASSPIAGPSYNEQFFGPGTRLTVL.

V and J are TRBV30 and TRBJ2-7, with TRBD1 matching over 10 bases. The CDR3 length is 16 residues. V was pared by 2 bases and J by 4 bases, with 11 bases of the junction left unmatched. CDR1 is GTSNPN, CDR2 SVGIG, per germline (reference sequence). CDR3: CAWSPKPGQGFYEQYF. CDR3 nucleotide sequence: TGTGCCTGGAGTCCAAAACCGGGACAGGGGTTTTACGAGCAGTACTTC.

V is TRBV18 and J is TRBJ2-1; D might be TRBD1 (6 bases). The CDR3 is 16 residues long. CDR1 is KGHSH and CDR2 is LQKENI in the germline V gene. V gave up 3 bases and J gave up 5 bases, with 17 bases separating them. CDR3 coding DNA: TGTGCCAGCTCACCTAACCGGGACAATAACCACAATGAGCAGTTCTTC. As protein: CASSPNRDNNHNEQFF.

This chain uses TRBV10-3 with TRBJ1-4; no clear D gene. The CDR3 extends over 12 amino acids. The germline V gene has CDR1 ENHRY and CDR2 SYGVKD. V lost 3 bases, J lost 5 bases, and 4 bases lay in between. The CDR3 DNA reads as TGTGCCATCAGTGAAATGAATGAAAAACTGTTTTTT. This codes for CAISEMNEKLFF.

The V gene is TRBV5-8, the J gene TRBJ1-2, with D hard to call. V lost 0 bases to trimming and J lost 14 bases, with 11 bases between them. Germline V gene sequence: CDR1 SGHTS, CDR2 YDEGEE. The length of the CDR3 is 11 residues. The CDR3 is CASSLAGLVTF. The CDR3, as DNA: TGTGCCAGCAGCTTGGCAGGTCTCGTTACCTTC. The full variable domain, completed using reference TRBV5-8 and TRBJ1-2, is EAGVTQSPTHLIKTRGQQATLRCSPISGHTSVYWYQQALGLGLQFLLWYDEGEERNRGNFPPRFSGRQFPNYSSELNVNALELEDSALYLCASSLAGLVTFGSGTRLTVV.

The chain recombines TRBV7-2 with TRBJ2-6; no reliable D call. This CDR3 contains 16 residues. CDR1 SGHTA and CDR2 FQGNSA come from the germline V gene. Trimming stripped 0 bases from V and 0 bases from J, with 6 bases between. CDR3 loop: CASSLAADSGANVLTF. The CDR3 region has the DNA TGTGCCAGCAGCTTAGCTGCGGACTCTGGGGCCAACGTCCTGACTTTC. Full variable domain (remainder filled in from reference TRBV7-2 and TRBJ2-6): GAGVSQSPSNKVTEKGKDVELRCDPISGHTALYWYRQSLGQGLEFLIYFQGNSAPDKSGLPSDRFSAERTGGSVSTLTIQRTQQEDSAVYLCASSLAADSGANVLTFGAGSRLTVL.